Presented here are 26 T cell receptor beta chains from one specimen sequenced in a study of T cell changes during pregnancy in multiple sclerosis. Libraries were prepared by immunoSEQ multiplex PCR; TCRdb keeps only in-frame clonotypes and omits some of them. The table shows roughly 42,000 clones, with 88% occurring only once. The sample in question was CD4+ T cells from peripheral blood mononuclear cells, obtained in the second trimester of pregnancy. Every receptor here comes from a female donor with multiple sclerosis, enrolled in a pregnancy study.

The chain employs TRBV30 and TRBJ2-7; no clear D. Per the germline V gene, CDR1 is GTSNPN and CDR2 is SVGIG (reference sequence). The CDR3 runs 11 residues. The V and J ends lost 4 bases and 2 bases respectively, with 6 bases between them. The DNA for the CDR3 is TGTGCCTGGACTCGAGCCTACGAGCAGTACTTC. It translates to CAWTRAYEQYF.

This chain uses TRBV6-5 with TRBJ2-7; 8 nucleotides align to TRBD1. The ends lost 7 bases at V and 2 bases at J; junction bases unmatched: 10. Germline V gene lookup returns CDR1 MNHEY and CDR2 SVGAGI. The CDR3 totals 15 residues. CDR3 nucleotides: TGTGCCAGCACCAACTCCGGGACAGGTCCCTACGAGCAGTACTTC. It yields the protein CASTNSGTGPYEQYF.

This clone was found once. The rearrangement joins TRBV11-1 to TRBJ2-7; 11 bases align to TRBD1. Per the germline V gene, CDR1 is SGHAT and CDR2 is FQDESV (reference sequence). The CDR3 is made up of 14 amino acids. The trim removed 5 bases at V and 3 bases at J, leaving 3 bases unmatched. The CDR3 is CASSRDRGDYEQYF. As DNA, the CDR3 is TGTGCCAGCAGCCGGGACAGGGGGGACTACGAGCAGTACTTC. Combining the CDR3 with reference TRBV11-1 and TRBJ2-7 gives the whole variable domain EAEVAQSPRYKITEKSQAVAFWCDPISGHATLYWYRQILGQGPELLVQFQDESVVDDSQLPKDRFSAERLKGVDSTLKIQPAELGDSAMYLCASSRDRGDYEQYFGPGTRLTVT.

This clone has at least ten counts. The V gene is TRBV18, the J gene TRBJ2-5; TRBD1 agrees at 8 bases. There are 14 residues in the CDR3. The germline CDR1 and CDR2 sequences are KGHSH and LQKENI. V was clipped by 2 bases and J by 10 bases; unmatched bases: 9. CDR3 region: CASSPSARGQDQYF. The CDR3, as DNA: TGTGCCAGCTCACCATCGGCCAGGGGGCAAGACCAGTACTTC.

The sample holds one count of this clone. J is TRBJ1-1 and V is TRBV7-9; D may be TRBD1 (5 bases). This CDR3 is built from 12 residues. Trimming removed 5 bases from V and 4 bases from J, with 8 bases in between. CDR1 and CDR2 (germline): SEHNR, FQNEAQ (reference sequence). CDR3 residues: CASSIDSTEAFF. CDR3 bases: TGTGCCAGCAGCATTGACAGCACTGAAGCTTTCTTT.

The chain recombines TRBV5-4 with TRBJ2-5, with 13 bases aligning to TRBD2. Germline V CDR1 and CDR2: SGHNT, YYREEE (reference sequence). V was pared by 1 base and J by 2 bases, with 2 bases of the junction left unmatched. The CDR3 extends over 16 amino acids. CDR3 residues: CASSLPGLAGQETQYF. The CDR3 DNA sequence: TGTGCCAGCAGCTTGCCGGGACTAGCGGGACAAGAGACCCAGTACTTC.

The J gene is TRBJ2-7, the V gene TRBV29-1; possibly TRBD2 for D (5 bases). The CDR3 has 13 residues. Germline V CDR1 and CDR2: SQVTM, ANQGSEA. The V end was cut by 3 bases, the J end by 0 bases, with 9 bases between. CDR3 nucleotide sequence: TGCAGCGTTGAGGGTAGCGACTCCTACGAGCAGTACTTC. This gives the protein CSVEGSDSYEQYF.

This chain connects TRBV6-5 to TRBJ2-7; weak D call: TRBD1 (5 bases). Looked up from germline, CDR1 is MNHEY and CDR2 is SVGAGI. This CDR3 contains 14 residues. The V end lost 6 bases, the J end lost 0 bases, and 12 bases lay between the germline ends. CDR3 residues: CASRASQGSYEQYF. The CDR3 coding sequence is TGTGCCAGCAGGGCAAGTCAGGGCTCCTACGAGCAGTACTTC.

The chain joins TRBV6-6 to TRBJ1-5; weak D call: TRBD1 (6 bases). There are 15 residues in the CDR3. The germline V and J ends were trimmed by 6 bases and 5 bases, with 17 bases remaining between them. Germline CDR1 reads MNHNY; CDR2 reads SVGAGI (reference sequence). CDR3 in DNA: TGTGCCAGCAGCTTAGGGACATCCTTTGATCAGCCCCAGCATTTT. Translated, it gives CASSLGTSFDQPQHF.

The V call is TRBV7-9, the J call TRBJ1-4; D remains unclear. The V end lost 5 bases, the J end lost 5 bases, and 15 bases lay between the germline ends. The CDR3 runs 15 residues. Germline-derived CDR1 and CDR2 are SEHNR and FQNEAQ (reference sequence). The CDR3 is CASSANTEFNEKLFF. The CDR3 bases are TGTGCCAGCAGCGCGAACACAGAGTTCAATGAAAAACTGTTTTTT. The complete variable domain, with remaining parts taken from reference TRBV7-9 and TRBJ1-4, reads DTGVSQNPRHKITKRGQNVTFRCDPISEHNRLYWYRQTLGQGPEFLTYFQNEAQLEKSRLLSDRFSAERPKGSFSTLEIQRTEQGDSAMYLCASSANTEFNEKLFFGSGTQLSVL.

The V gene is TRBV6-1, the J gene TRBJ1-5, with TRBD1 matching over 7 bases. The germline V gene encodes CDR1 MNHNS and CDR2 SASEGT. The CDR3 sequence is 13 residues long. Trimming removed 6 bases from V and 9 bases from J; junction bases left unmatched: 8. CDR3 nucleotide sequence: TGTGCCAGCAGACGACAGGGTCAGGGGCCCCAGCATTTT. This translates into CASRRQGQGPQHF.

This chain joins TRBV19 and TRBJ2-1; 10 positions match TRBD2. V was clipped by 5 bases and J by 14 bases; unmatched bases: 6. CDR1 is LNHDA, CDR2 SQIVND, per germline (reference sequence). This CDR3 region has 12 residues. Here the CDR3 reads CASSPSGRPEFF. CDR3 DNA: TGTGCCAGTAGTCCTAGCGGGAGACCCGAGTTCTTC.

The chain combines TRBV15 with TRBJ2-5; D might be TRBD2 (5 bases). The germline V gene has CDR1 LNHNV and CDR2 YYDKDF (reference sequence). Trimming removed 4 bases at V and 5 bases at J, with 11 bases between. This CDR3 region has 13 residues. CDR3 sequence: CATSTGRGETQYF. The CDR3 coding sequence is TGTGCCACCAGCACCGGGCGAGGGGAGACCCAGTACTTC.

CDR3 DNA: TGTGCCAGCAATCGGGGGAGCGGGAGGGGAGGGAATGAGCAGTTCTTC. This codes for CASNRGSGRGGNEQFF. The chain uses TRBV6-6 and TRBJ2-1; TRBD2 agrees at 10 bases. The ends lost 7 bases at V and 7 bases at J; junction bases unmatched: 13. The CDR3 consists of 16 residues. The germline CDR1 and CDR2 sequences are MNHNY and SVGAGI (reference sequence).

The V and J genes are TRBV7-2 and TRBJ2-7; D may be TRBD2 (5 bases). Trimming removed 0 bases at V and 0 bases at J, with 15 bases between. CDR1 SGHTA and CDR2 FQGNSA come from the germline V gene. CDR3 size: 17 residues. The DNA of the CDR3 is TGTGCCAGCAGCTTAGCGGCCCTAGCCTCGATCTCCTACGAGCAGTACTTC. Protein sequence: CASSLAALASISYEQYF.

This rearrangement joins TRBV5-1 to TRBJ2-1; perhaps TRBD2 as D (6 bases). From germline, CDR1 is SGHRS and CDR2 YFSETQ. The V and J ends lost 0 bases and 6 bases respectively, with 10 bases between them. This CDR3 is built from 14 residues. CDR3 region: CASSLGGMSNEQFF. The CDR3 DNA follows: TGCGCCAGCAGCTTGGGCGGGATGAGCAATGAGCAGTTCTTC.

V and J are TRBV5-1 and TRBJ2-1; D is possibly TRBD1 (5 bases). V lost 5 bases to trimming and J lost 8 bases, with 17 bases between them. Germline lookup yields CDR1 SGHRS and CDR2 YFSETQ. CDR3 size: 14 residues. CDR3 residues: CASRLTPGQDEQFF. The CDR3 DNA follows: TGCGCCAGCAGACTAACCCCAGGGCAGGATGAGCAGTTCTTC.

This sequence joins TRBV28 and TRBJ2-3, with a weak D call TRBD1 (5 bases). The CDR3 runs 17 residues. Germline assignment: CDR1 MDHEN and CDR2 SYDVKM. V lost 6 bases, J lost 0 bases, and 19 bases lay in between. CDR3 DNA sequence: TGTGCCAGCAGCGGCTTATCCGCAGGGTCTAGCACAGATACGCAGTATTTT. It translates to CASSGLSAGSSTDTQYF.

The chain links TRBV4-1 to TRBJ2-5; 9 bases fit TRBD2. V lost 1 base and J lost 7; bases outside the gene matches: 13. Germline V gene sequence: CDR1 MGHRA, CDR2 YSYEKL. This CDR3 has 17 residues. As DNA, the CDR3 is TGCGCCAGCAGCCAAGGCTCTCTAGCGGGACGTCCGGGGACCCAGTACTTC. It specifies CASSQGSLAGRPGTQYF.

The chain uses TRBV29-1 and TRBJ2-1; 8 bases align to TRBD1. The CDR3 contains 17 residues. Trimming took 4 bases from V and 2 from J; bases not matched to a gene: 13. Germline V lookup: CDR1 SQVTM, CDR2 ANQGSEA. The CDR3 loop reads CSVGTGQGTRTYNEQFF. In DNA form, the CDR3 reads TGCAGCGTTGGCACCGGACAGGGTACGAGGACCTACAATGAGCAGTTCTTC.

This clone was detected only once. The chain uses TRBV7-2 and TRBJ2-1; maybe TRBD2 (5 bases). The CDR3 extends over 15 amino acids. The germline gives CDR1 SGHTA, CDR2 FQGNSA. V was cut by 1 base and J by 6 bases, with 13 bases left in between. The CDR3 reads CASSLGGIRGNEQFF. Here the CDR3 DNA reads TGTGCCAGCAGCTTAGGAGGGATCCGCGGCAATGAGCAGTTCTTC.

The CDR3 loop is CASSLGSSALNEQFF. The DNA for the CDR3 is TGTGCCAGCAGCTTGGGGAGTAGCGCCCTCAATGAGCAGTTCTTC. This chain uses TRBV5-5 with TRBJ2-1; D might be TRBD2 (5 bases). Germline V gives CDR1 SGHKS, CDR2 YYEKEE (reference sequence). The CDR3 length is 15 residues. V lost 0 bases, J lost 6 bases, and 13 bases lay in between.

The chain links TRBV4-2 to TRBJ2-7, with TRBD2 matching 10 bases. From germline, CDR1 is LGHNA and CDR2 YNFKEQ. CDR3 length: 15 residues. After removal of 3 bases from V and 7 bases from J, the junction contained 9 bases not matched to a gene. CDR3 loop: CASSHPLAGAKEQYF. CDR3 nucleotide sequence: TGTGCCAGCAGCCATCCCCTAGCGGGAGCTAAGGAGCAGTACTTC.

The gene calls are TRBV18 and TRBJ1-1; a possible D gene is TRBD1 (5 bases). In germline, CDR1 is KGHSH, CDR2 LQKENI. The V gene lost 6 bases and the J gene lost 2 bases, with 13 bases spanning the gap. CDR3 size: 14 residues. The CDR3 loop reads CASSPGGSNTEAFF. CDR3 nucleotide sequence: TGTGCCAGCTCCCCCGGGGGGAGTAACACTGAAGCTTTCTTT.

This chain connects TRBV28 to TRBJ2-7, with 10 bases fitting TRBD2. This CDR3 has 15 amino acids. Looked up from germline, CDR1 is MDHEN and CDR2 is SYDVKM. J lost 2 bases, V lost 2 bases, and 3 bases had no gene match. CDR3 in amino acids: CASSLPAGGPYEQYF. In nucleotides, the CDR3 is TGTGCCAGCAGTTTACCAGCGGGAGGGCCCTACGAGCAGTACTTC.

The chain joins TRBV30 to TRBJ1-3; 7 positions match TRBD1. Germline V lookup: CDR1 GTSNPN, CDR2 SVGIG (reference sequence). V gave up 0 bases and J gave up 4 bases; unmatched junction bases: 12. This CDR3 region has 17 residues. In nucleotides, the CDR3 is TGTGCCTGGAGTGTAGGGCAGGGGGATTCGGCGGGAAACACCATATATTTT. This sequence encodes CAWSVGQGDSAGNTIYF.